The next 2 T cell receptor beta chains were all read from a single sample in a study of shared T cell receptors in the human thymus. The table came from immunoSEQ multiplex PCR; TCRdb's copy has only in-frame clones and leaves some out. The sample records 700,000 to 750,000 clones, 70% to 90% being singletons. The data were also submitted as part of a second study, on human thymus T cells.

Input material: thymocytes. These receptors were collected from a girl less than two years old with a congenital heart defect.

This chain connects TRBV19 to TRBJ2-4; 8 nucleotides agree with TRBD1. Per the germline V gene, CDR1 is LNHDA and CDR2 is SQIVND (reference sequence). The CDR3 runs to 17 residues. Trimming at V came to 4 bases and at J to 0 bases, leaving 8 bases not matched to a gene. CDR3 sequence (DNA): TGTGCCAGTAGTAAAGACAGGGGCCAATTAGCCAAAAACATTCAGTACTTC. Residues: CASSKDRGQLAKNIQYF.

The rearrangement joins TRBV21-1 to TRBJ1-1; TRBD1, the table's D call, was not compared with the DNA. TRBV21-1 is a pseudogene locus. This CDR3 has 11 residues. Here the CDR3 DNA reads TGTGCCAGCAGCGACAGGACCAAAGCTTTCTTT. This gives the protein CASSDRTKAFF.